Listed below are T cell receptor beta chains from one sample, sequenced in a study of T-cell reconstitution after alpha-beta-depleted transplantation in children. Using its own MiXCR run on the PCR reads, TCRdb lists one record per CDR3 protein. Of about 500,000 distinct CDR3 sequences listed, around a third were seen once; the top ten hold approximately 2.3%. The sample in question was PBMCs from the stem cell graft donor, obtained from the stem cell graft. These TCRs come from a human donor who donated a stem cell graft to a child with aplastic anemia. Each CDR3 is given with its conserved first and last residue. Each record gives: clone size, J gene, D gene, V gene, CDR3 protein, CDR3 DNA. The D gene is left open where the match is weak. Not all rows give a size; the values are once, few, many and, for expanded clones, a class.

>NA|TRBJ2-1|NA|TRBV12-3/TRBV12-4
CASVKGVPYNEQFF
TGTGCCAGCGTTAAGGGGGTACCCTACAATGAGCAGTTCTTC
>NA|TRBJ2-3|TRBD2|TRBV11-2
CASSLVGLAGVPRRTDTQYF
TGTGCCAGCAGCTTAGTGGGACTAGCGGGAGTCCCTCGCCGAACAGATACGCAGTATTTT
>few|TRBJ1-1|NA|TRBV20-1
CSARVTEAFF
TGCAGTGCTAGAGTCACTGAAGCTTTCTTT
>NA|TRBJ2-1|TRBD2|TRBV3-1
CASSQDGTSISYNEQFF
TGTGCCAGCAGCCAAGATGGGACTAGCATTTCCTACAATGAGCAGTTCTTC
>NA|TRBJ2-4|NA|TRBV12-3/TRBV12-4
CASSFGNTKNIQYF
TGTGCCAGCAGTTTCGGCAATACCAAAAACATTCAGTACTTC
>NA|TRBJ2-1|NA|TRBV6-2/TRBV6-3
CATQLETFAYNEQFF
TGTGCCACCCAACTAGAGACGTTCGCCTACAATGAGCAGTTCTTC
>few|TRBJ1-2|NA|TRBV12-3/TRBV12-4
CASSSLAGLSGYTF
TGTGCCAGCAGTTCCCTGGCCGGGTTGAGCGGCTACACCTTC
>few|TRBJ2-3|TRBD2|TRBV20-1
CSAHRLAGTSTDTQYF
TGCAGTGCTCACCGTCTAGCGGGAACTAGCACAGATACGCAGTATTTT
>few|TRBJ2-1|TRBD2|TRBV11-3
CASSIATSGRANEQFF
TGTGCCAGCAGCATAGCCACTAGCGGGAGGGCCAATGAGCAGTTCTTC
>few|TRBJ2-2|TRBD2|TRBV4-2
CASSPPASGPNTGELFF
TGTGCCAGCAGCCCCCCTGCTAGCGGGCCGAACACCGGGGAGCTGTTTTTT
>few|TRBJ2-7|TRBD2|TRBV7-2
CASGLAGSYEQYF
TGTGCCAGCGGACTAGCGGGTTCTTACGAGCAGTACTTC
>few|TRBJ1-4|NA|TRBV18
CASSPSSTNEKLFF
TGTGCCAGCTCACCCTCATCAACTAATGAAAAACTGTTTTTT
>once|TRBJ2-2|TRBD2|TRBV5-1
CASSGAGVTTGELFF
TGCGCCAGCAGCGGAGCGGGGGTGACTACCGGGGAGCTGTTTTTT
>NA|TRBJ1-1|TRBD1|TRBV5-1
CASSSLQGTANTEAFF
TGCGCCAGCAGCTCCCTACAGGGGACGGCGAACACTGAAGCTTTCTTT
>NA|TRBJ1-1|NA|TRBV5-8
CASSSGDGFGNTEAFF
TGTGCCAGCAGCTCCGGGGATGGGTTTGGGAACACTGAAGCTTTCTTT
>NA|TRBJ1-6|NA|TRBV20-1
CSARDRSRGLGSPLHF
TGCAGTGCTAGAGATCGATCCCGCGGATTGGGGTCACCCCTCCACTTT
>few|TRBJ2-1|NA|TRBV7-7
CASSLGEGNEQFF
TGTGCCAGCAGCTTAGGCGAAGGGAATGAGCAGTTCTTC
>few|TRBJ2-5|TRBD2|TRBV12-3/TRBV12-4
CASSTSGARETQYF
TGTGCCAGCAGCACTAGCGGGGCGAGGGAGACCCAGTACTTC
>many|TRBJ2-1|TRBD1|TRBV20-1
CSAGPTGTYNEQFF
TGCAGTGCTGGACCGACAGGGACCTACAATGAGCAGTTCTTC
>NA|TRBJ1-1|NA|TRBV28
CASSLIEGLSAFF
TGTGCCAGCAGTCTCATCGAAGGCCTGTCGGCTTTCTTT
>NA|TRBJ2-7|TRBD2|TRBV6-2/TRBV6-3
CASGERENSYEQYF
TGTGCCAGCGGCGAGCGGGAAAACTCCTACGAGCAGTACTTC
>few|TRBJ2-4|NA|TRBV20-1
CSARTGPQNIQYF
TGCAGTGCTCGAACGGGACCACAAAACATTCAGTACTTC
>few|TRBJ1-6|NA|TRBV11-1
CASSSKNAGSSYNSPLHF
TGTGCCAGCAGCTCAAAAAACGCAGGAAGCTCCTATAATTCACCCCTCCACTTT
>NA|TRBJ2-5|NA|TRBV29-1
CSVEYPRGAEGFQETQYF
TGCAGCGTTGAATATCCCCGTGGAGCGGAGGGGTTCCAAGAGACCCAGTACTTC
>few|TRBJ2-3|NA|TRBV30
CAWTGSSDTQYF
TGTGCCTGGACCGGAAGCTCAGATACGCAGTATTTT
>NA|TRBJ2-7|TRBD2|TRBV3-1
CASSQVPQIAGVEQYF
TGTGCCAGCAGCCAAGTCCCTCAGATAGCGGGAGTCGAGCAGTACTTC
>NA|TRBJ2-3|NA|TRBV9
CASSVDGGGSTDTQYF
TGTGCCAGCAGCGTAGACGGGGGAGGAAGCACAGATACGCAGTATTTT
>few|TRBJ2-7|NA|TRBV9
CASSVGEDLTYEQYF
TGTGCCAGCAGCGTAGGGGAAGACCTAACCTACGAGCAGTACTTC
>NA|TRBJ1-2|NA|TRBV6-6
CASGIGGYTF
TGTGCCAGCGGAATTGGCGGCTACACCTTC
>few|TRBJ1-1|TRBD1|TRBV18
CASSSGLTGSTEAFF
TGTGCCAGCTCATCAGGGTTGACAGGGTCCACTGAAGCTTTCTTT
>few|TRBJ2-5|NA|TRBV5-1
CASSLSLRETQYF
TGCGCCAGCAGCTTGAGCCTGAGGGAGACCCAGTACTTC
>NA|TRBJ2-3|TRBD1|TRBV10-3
CAIRDRATDTQYF
TGTGCCATCCGGGACAGGGCGACAGATACGCAGTATTTT
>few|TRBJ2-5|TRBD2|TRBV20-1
CSARGLAGGETQYF
TGCAGTGCTAGAGGACTAGCGGGAGGAGAGACCCAGTACTTC
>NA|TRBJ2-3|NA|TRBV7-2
CASSLAPISTFADTQYF
TGTGCCAGCAGCTTAGCGCCCATCTCGACTTTTGCAGATACGCAGTATTTT
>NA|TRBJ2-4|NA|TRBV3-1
CASSQAGERKNIQYF
TGTGCCAGCAGCCAAGCGGGAGAACGCAAAAACATTCAGTACTTC
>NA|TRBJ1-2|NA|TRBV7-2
CASSSFRNYGYTF
TGTGCCAGCAGCTCATTCAGAAACTATGGCTACACCTTC
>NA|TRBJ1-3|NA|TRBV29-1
CSVDAGAGNTIYF
TGCAGCGTTGACGCGGGGGCGGGAAACACCATATATTTT
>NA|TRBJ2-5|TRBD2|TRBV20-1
CSANSLTSGRRRGLQETQYF
TGCAGTGCCAACTCACTAACTAGCGGGAGGAGAAGAGGGCTCCAAGAGACCCAGTACTTC
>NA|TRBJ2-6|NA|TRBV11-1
CASSLNVLLASGANVLTF
TGTGCCAGCAGCTTGAACGTCCTCCTAGCATCTGGGGCCAACGTCCTGACTTTC
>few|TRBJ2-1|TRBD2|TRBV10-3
CAISGLAGASRDEQFF
TGTGCCATCAGTGGTCTAGCGGGAGCGAGTAGGGATGAGCAGTTCTTC
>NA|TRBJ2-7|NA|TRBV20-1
CSGYRDEQYF
TGCAGTGGCTACCGAGACGAGCAGTACTTC
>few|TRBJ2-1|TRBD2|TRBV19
CASRRREENNEQFF
TGTGCCAGTAGGAGGCGGGAGGAGAACAATGAGCAGTTCTTC
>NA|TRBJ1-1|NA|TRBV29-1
CSVASTEAFF
TGCAGCGTCGCCTCCACTGAAGCTTTCTTT
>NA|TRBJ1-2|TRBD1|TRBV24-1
CATSDPDRVVGYTF
TGTGCCACCAGTGACCCCGACAGGGTGGTTGGCTACACCTTC
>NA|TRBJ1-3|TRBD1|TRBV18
CASSPVTGAPGNTIYF
TGTGCCAGCTCACCCGTCACAGGGGCTCCTGGAAACACCATATATTTT
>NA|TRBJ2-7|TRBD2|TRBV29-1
CTVDGGSSYEQYF
TGCACCGTTGACGGCGGGAGCTCCTACGAGCAGTACTTC
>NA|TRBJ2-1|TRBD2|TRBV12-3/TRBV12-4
CASSFPLAGGPNEQFF
TGTGCCAGCAGTTTCCCACTAGCGGGAGGGCCCAATGAGCAGTTCTTC